Following are 21 T cell receptor beta chains from one sample sequenced in a study of T cell responses to AZD1222 COVID-19 vaccine. Generated by immunoSEQ multiplex PCR, the TCRdb table keeps only in-frame clones and is missing some. The profile shows 65,000 to 95,000 clones, under 95% of them singletons. The sample here was peripheral blood, taken on day 0 of MenACWY control vaccination. These receptors all stem from an adult in good health.

The rearrangement links TRBV28 to TRBJ1-3; no firm D call. V lost 3 bases to trimming and J lost 11 bases, with 17 bases between them. The CDR3 has 14 residues. The germline CDR1 and CDR2 sequences are MDHEN and SYDVKM. The CDR3 bases are TGTGCCAGCAGTTTGGACCGCGGCGTGCTCCCCATATATTTT. Encoded protein: CASSLDRGVLPIYF.

The rearrangement links TRBV27 to TRBJ1-4; TRBD1 matches at 9 bases. The CDR3 is 14 residues long. J lost 7 bases, V lost 6 bases, and 6 bases had no gene match. Germline V lookup: CDR1 MNHEY, CDR2 SMNVEV (reference sequence). CDR3: CASSSQGAGEKLFF. The CDR3, as DNA: TGTGCCAGCAGCTCACAGGGGGCGGGTGAAAAACTGTTTTTT.

The V call is TRBV6-5, the J call TRBJ1-5, with D maybe TRBD1 (6 bases). The CDR3 contains 13 residues. From germline, CDR1 is MNHEY and CDR2 SVGAGI. With 6 bases removed from V and 7 bases from J, the gap between germline ends came to 13 bases. Here the CDR3 reads CASSEQGRQPQHF. The CDR3 DNA follows: TGTGCCAGCAGCGAGCAGGGGAGGCAGCCCCAGCATTTT.

The chain recombines TRBV28 with TRBJ1-3, with 8 bases aligning to TRBD1. Germline loops: CDR1 MDHEN, CDR2 SYDVKM. The CDR3 has 12 amino acids. V gave up 6 bases and J gave up 8 bases; unmatched junction bases: 3. CDR3 sequence reads: CASRTGVDTIYF. The CDR3 bases are TGTGCCAGCAGGACAGGGGTCGACACCATATATTTT.

The chain employs TRBV4-3 and TRBJ2-1; 7 positions agree with TRBD2. The junction had 6 bases not matched to a gene; V was cut back by 1 base and J by 0 bases. This CDR3 comprises 17 residues. Germline V gene sequence: CDR1 LGHNA, CDR2 YSLEER. Written as DNA, the CDR3 is TGCGCCAGCAGCCAAGGGGGAGCGGGGAGCTCCTACAATGAGCAGTTCTTC. It specifies CASSQGGAGSSYNEQFF.

The V call is TRBV25-1, the J call TRBJ1-1; 9 bases line up with TRBD1. Germline-derived CDR1 and CDR2 are MGHDK and SYGVNS. With V trimmed by 1 base and J by 1 base, 1 base remained unmatched. The CDR3 covers 15 residues. CDR3 coding DNA: TGTGCCAGCAGTGAATTGGACAGGGGGAACACTGAAGCTTTCTTT. As protein: CASSELDRGNTEAFF.

The chain joins TRBV7-6 to TRBJ2-3, with D unresolved. Trimming cost V 3 bases and J 2 bases, with 6 bases left between them. CDR1 SGHVS and CDR2 FNYEAQ come from the germline V gene. The CDR3 consists of 13 residues. Written as DNA, the CDR3 is TGTGCCAGCAGCTTCGGCCCCACAGATACGCAGTATTTT. Translation: CASSFGPTDTQYF.

The chain couples TRBV11-1 to TRBJ1-6; D possibly corresponds to TRBD1 (6 bases). The CDR3 is 14 residues long. Trimming pared 2 bases from V and 7 bases from J, leaving 9 bases between. From germline, CDR1 is SGHAT and CDR2 FQDESV (reference sequence). CDR3 sequence (DNA): TGTGCCAGCAGCTTAAGGACAGCCAATTCACCCCTCCACTTT. Its translation: CASSLRTANSPLHF.

The V and J genes are TRBV3-1 (or the pseudogene TRBV3-2) and TRBJ2-4, with D perhaps matching TRBD1 (6 bases). V lost 0 bases and J lost 1, with 13 bases in between. Germline lookup yields CDR1 LGHDT and CDR2 YNNKEL (reference sequence). The CDR3 sequence is 17 residues long. The CDR3 is CASSQDLRGWAKNIQYF. As DNA, the CDR3 is TGTGCCAGCAGCCAAGATCTTAGGGGGTGGGCCAAAAACATTCAGTACTTC.

The gene calls are TRBV18 and TRBJ2-5; D is perhaps TRBD1 (6 bases). The CDR3 sequence is 16 residues long. Per the germline V gene, CDR1 is KGHSH and CDR2 is LQKENI. Trimming pared 2 bases from V and 4 bases from J, leaving 17 bases between. CDR3 sequence reads: CASSPTGPWGLETQYF. The CDR3 nucleotides read TGTGCCAGCTCACCAACAGGGCCCTGGGGGCTAGAGACCCAGTACTTC.

The chain couples TRBV6-6 to TRBJ1-5; 9 bases align to TRBD1. The length of the CDR3 is 16 residues. The ends lost 6 bases at V and 4 bases at J; junction bases unmatched: 10. Germline V gene sequence: CDR1 MNHNY, CDR2 SVGAGI (reference sequence). Written as DNA, the CDR3 is TGTGCCAGCAGCTCAACGGGACAGGGAGGGAATCAGCCCCAGCATTTT. Protein product: CASSSTGQGGNQPQHF.

A few counts support this clone. V gene TRBV10-3 combines with J gene TRBJ1-5; D perhaps matches TRBD1 (6 bases). The CDR3 spans 16 residues. CDR1 and CDR2 (germline): ENHRY, SYGVKD. V was cut by 2 bases and J by 4 bases, with 15 bases left in between. Written as DNA, the CDR3 is TGTGCCATCAGTGAGGCGACCGGGGGCCCAAATCAGCCCCAGCATTTT. Translating gives CAISEATGGPNQPQHF.

This clone was seen only a few times. The chain combines TRBV29-1 with TRBJ2-7; a weak D match, TRBD1 (6 bases). The CDR3 has 14 amino acids. The germline gives CDR1 SQVTM, CDR2 ANQGSEA. With 4 bases removed from V and 6 bases from J, the gap between germline ends came to 19 bases. This CDR3 reads CSVGQGLSVGEQYF. The CDR3 nucleotides are TGCAGCGTTGGCCAGGGGCTAAGTGTGGGCGAGCAGTACTTC.

The chain links TRBV28 to TRBJ2-1, with D possibly matching TRBD2 (5 bases). V gave up 1 base and J gave up 7 bases, with 20 bases separating them. The germline CDR1 and CDR2 sequences are MDHEN and SYDVKM. There are 17 residues in the CDR3. This chain's CDR3 is CASSLYVQASWGNEQFF. CDR3 sequence (DNA): TGTGCCAGCAGTTTATATGTCCAGGCTAGCTGGGGTAATGAGCAGTTCTTC.

Of note for this clone: This likely comes from a read error, as the CDR3 has no conserved phenylalanine or tryptophan at its end. No DNA is shown, since the ends of the CDR3 on it are uncertain; the CDR3 is the one TCRdb lists. J is TRBJ2-7 and V is TRBV6-2 or TRBV6-3; the table's D call, TRBD1, was not checked against the DNA. The CDR3 is 12 residues long, ends included. Germline V CDR1 and CDR2: MNHEY, SVGEGT. CDR3 in amino acids: CASSYSLGTTKI.

CDR3 protein: CASSWGGQPYGYTF. DNA for the CDR3: TGTGCCAGCAGCTGGGGTGGGCAGCCCTATGGCTACACCTTC. This chain uses TRBV5-6 with TRBJ1-2; D is uncertain. Germline V gene data show CDR1 as SGHDT and CDR2 as YYEEEE. Trimming cost V 3 bases and J 4 bases, with 13 bases left between them. CDR3 length: 14 residues.

This clone has only one observation. The chain joins TRBV5-8 to TRBJ2-3; 12 nucleotides agree with TRBD1. This CDR3 is built from 15 residues. CDR1 and CDR2 (germline): SGHTS, YDEGEE. Trimming cost V 5 bases and J 7 bases; bases outside gene matches: 8. CDR3 region: CASRTGTGGGYTQYF. The CDR3, as DNA: TGTGCCAGCAGAACCGGGACAGGGGGCGGGTATACGCAGTATTTT.

V and J are TRBV19 and TRBJ2-1, with 10 nucleotides matching TRBD2. Looked up from germline, CDR1 is LNHDA and CDR2 is SQIVND (reference sequence). This CDR3 has 15 residues. After removal of 5 bases from V and 4 bases from J, the junction contained 5 bases not matched to a gene. CDR3 amino acids: CASSSSSGRYNEQFF. CDR3 sequence (DNA): TGTGCCAGTAGTTCGTCTAGCGGGAGATACAATGAGCAGTTCTTC.

The chain is built from TRBV9 and TRBJ1-3; D uncertain. Trimming removed 0 bases at V and 1 base at J, with 11 bases between. The CDR3 loop spans 16 amino acids. CDR1 and CDR2 (germline): SGDLS, YYNGEE. The CDR3 DNA reads as TGTGCCAGCAGCGTAGGTGCCTCGGGATCTGGAAACACCATATATTTT. Translation: CASSVGASGSGNTIYF.

The chain has TRBV7-2 and TRBJ2-1; D is unclear. The CDR3 contains 13 residues. From germline, CDR1 is SGHTA and CDR2 FQGNSA. The ends were cut back, 2 bases at V and 5 bases at J, with 7 bases in the middle. CDR3 residues: CASSLFRNNEQFF. The CDR3 DNA is TGTGCCAGCAGCTTATTTAGGAACAATGAGCAGTTCTTC.

In its sample, this clone was seen a few times. V and J are TRBV11-2 and TRBJ1-1; D is uncertain. Trimming shortened V by 5 bases and J by 2 bases, and 9 bases separated the two germline ends. This CDR3 region has 13 residues. From germline, CDR1 is SGHAT and CDR2 FQNNGV. For the CDR3, the DNA is TGTGCCAGCAGCCGAACATCAAACACTGAAGCTTTCTTT. Translating gives CASSRTSNTEAFF.